Below are 15 T cell receptor beta chains sequenced from a single sample in a study of blood T cells in healthy people across ages. PCR was performed a second time for roughly 7 to 12 cycles using a sample-barcoded 5' primer and a J-beta primer mix. TCRdb fed the 5' RACE reads into MiXCR, producing one record per CDR3 protein. Among approximately 800,000 distinct CDR3 sequences listed, around 62% were seen once. Material: blood. The receptor set was obtained from a young man in good health.

The chain is built from TRBV6-6 and TRBJ1-6; possible D gene TRBD1, 5 bases. This CDR3 is built from 16 residues. Looked up from germline, CDR1 is MNHNY and CDR2 is SVGAGI (reference sequence). V gave up 5 bases and J gave up 5 bases, with 16 bases separating them. The CDR3 sequence is CASSAETRQHNSPLHF. The CDR3 nucleotides are TGTGCCAGCAGTGCGGAGACCCGACAGCATAATTCACCCCTCCACTTT.

The V and J genes are TRBV11-2 and TRBJ1-5; D not certain. V was pared by 1 base and J by 2 bases, with 3 bases between. Germline V gene sequence: CDR1 SGHAT, CDR2 FQNNGV. The CDR3 covers 13 residues. As DNA, the CDR3 is TGTGCCAGCAGCTTAGCGCGCAATCAGCCCCAGCATTTT. Encoded protein: CASSLARNQPQHF.

For the CDR3, the DNA is TGTGCCAGCAGCTCACAGGGACAGGGGGCCTCGGAGACCCAGTACTTC. Translated: CASSSQGQGASETQYF. This sequence joins TRBV7-3 and TRBJ2-5; 12 nucleotides line up with TRBD1. Losses at the gene ends were 4 bases for V and 5 bases for J; bases not matched to a gene: 8. This CDR3 comprises 16 residues. CDR1 is SGHTA and CDR2 is FQGTGA in the germline V gene.

The gene calls are TRBV4-2 and TRBJ1-2; D gene unclear. V was cut by 1 base and J by 1 base, with 7 bases left in between. The CDR3 is made up of 14 amino acids. Per the germline V gene, CDR1 is LGHNA and CDR2 is YNFKEQ. The CDR3 bases are TGTGCCAGCAGCCAAGGGAGTTTTAACTATGGCTACACCTTC. It codes for CASSQGSFNYGYTF.

The V and J genes are TRBV7-3 and TRBJ2-6; D uncertain. CDR3 length: 14 amino acids. Trimming took 5 bases from V and 3 from J, leaving 8 bases between them. Germline V CDR1 and CDR2: SGHTA, FQGTGA. CDR3 DNA: TGTGCCAGCAGCCCCGCCTTTGGGGCCAACGTCCTGACTTTC. This translates into CASSPAFGANVLTF.

The rearrangement joins TRBV13 to TRBJ2-1; 7 nucleotides align to TRBD1. The CDR3 has 15 residues. Trimming cost V 4 bases and J 9 bases; bases outside gene matches: 12. CDR1 is PRHDT and CDR2 is FYEKMQ in the germline V gene (reference sequence). In nucleotides, the CDR3 is TGTGCCAGCAGCTCAGGGGGTAAATACTCGTTTGAGCAGTTCTTC. Translating gives CASSSGGKYSFEQFF.

V usage is TRBV6-5 and J usage is TRBJ1-2, with D perhaps TRBD1 (5 bases). CDR3 length equals 15 residues. Germline assignment: CDR1 MNHEY and CDR2 SVGAGI. Trimming took 5 bases from V and 4 from J, leaving 17 bases between them. The CDR3 here is CASSPRWGSPYGYTF. DNA for the CDR3: TGTGCCAGCAGTCCCCGGTGGGGGTCCCCCTATGGCTACACCTTC.

This clonotype has just a few counts. Compared with germline, one end of the junction differs, possibly owing to a read error. The CDR3 sequence: CASSADLRDTQYF. CDR3 DNA sequence: TGTGCTAGCAGTGCAGATTTAAGGGATACGCAGTATTTT. This chain links TRBV7-7 with TRBJ2-3; no firm D call. Germline V CDR1 and CDR2: SSHAT, FNYEAQ (reference sequence). The CDR3 covers 13 residues.

The chain recombines TRBV2 with TRBJ2-4; no definite D call. The DNA matches TRBJ2-7 better at its end, which makes the J call doubtful. Per germline, CDR1 SNHLY and CDR2 FYNNEI. The CDR3 sequence is 12 residues long. CDR3 in DNA: TGTGCCAGCAGTAGAACCTTTCGCGAGCAGTACTTC. Translating gives CASSRTFREQYF.

V gene TRBV9 combines with J gene TRBJ2-4; 11 positions match TRBD1. The CDR3 is 14 residues long. V lost 2 bases to trimming and J lost 13 bases; unmatched junction nucleotides: 8. The germline gives CDR1 SGDLS, CDR2 YYNGEE. The CDR3 DNA reads TGTGCCAGCAGCGTTGGACAGGGGGCTGGGGAGCAGTACTTC. It encodes CASSVGQGAGEQYF.

This clonotype was detected a few times. The CDR3 region has the DNA TGTGCCAGCGGTGGGAATACAGATACGCAGTATTTT. This codes for CASGGNTDTQYF. The V gene is TRBV28, the J gene TRBJ2-3; D ambiguous. The germline V gene has CDR1 MDHEN and CDR2 SYDVKM. The CDR3 is made up of 12 amino acids. Trimming pared 8 bases from V and 3 bases from J, leaving 9 bases between.

The genes are TRBV10-3 and TRBJ1-1; a weak D match, TRBD1 (5 bases). Germline loops: CDR1 ENHRY, CDR2 SYGVKD. The CDR3 consists of 15 residues. The ends were cut back, 2 bases at V and 0 bases at J, with 10 bases in the middle. Here the CDR3 DNA reads TGTGCCATCAGTGAGGGAAACAGGCTGAACACTGAAGCTTTCTTT. Amino acid sequence: CAISEGNRLNTEAFF.

The chain joins TRBV4-3 to TRBJ2-7; D is ambiguous. The CDR3 is 15 residues long. CDR1 and CDR2 from the germline V gene are LGHNA and YSLEER. Trimming took 1 base from V and 0 from J, leaving 10 bases between them. CDR3 bases: TGCGCCAGCAGCCAAGTGGCGACACCCTCCTACGAGCAGTACTTC. Translated: CASSQVATPSYEQYF.

This clonotype has a handful of counts. V gene TRBV10-3 combines with J gene TRBJ2-1; no reliable D call. In germline, CDR1 is ENHRY, CDR2 SYGVKD. V lost 5 bases, J lost 0 bases, and 11 bases lay in between. The CDR3 is 15 residues long. CDR3 bases: TGTGCCATCAGTCCCGAGTCCATCTCCTACAATGAGCAGTTCTTC. Amino acid sequence: CAISPESISYNEQFF.

Points on this clonotype: The junction differs from germline at one of its ends, possibly a read error. The chain carries TRBV2 and TRBJ1-5; 7 bases agree with TRBD1. CDR1 is SNHLY and CDR2 is FYNNEI in the germline V gene. The CDR3 is made up of 16 amino acids. For the CDR3, the DNA is TGTGCGAGCAGTGTTAACAGGGGTATTAGCAATCAGCCCCAGCATTTT. This encodes CASSVNRGISNQPQHF.